What follows is one T cell receptor beta chain and its context. Its antigen target is currently unknown. Base qualities are not at hand, and no much larger clone is one base apart. Each collaborating institution followed its own protocols to collect whole blood in K2EDTA tubes. Collaborator samples were shipped for TCRbeta analysis as frozen whole blood, isolated PBMCs, or DNA extracted from either sample type. The immunoSEQ Assay, a bias-controlled multiplex PCR, was used to amplify TCRbeta CDR3 regions from genomic DNA. In the paper's pipeline: Within the assay, amplification of reference gene primers was used to estimate how many nucleated cells each sample contained. Sequence reads were collapsed and filtered to measure the absolute abundance of every unique TCRbeta CDR3 rearrangement. For each sample, productive Simpson clonality was calculated by taking the square root of Simpson's diversity index across productive rearrangements. TCRdb carries this immuneACCESS record with in-frame sequences only. Its versions omit some clonotypes, under half of them owing to an unresolved V gene in the studies checked, with the rest unexplained. D and trimming come from the DNA, and the V and J calls and clone size come from that table. The table for this sample lists roughly 14,000 clones; 80% to 85% of them were counted only once. 8% to 10% of the sample comes from the top ten.

The data were taken from a study of blood T cell repertoires in COVID-19 (TCRdb year 2020). Looking at the study overall: The collaborator samples originated in the United States, Italy and Spain and spanned the acute and convalescent phases of COVID-19. The sample metadata nearly always contained a de-identified subject ID, COVID-19 status, age in years and sex. Subjects who had been exposed to COVID-19, were actively infected with it, or had recovered from it provided the deeply sampled blood TCRbeta repertoires that made up the dataset. A freely available public database, intended as a resource for researchers studying the immune response to SARS-CoV-2, is where the repertoires were released. HLA class I and class II types, where available, came from metadata supplied by the sample provider rather than from assay-based typing. The material from the prospective study consisted of cDNA or gDNA derived from T cells, B-cell-depleted T cells, or PBMCs. The samples were drawn from two sources: the first 160 participants of the ongoing ImmuneRACE study, and 1,200 or so subjects contributed by 6 global collaborators.

There are 15 amino acids in the CDR3, from cysteine to phenylalanine inclusive. The DNA shown is the 45-base CDR3, in frame from base 1. CDR1 and CDR2, looked up from the germline V gene, are SGHVS and FQNEAQ. Between the V and J ends, shortened by 5 bases and 2 bases respectively, the junction contains 12 bases. Study-level results and caveats: How much clinical and demographic metadata was included differed by source and by participant, and the metadata was provided uncurated.

The sequence was collected from a human donor in a cohort sampled during active COVID-19. Sequenced material: peripheral blood. The rearrangement joined TRBV7-8 to TRBJ2-2; TRBD2 might be the D gene, on 6 matching bases. The CDR3 loop reads CASSPGLLNTGELFF. In nucleotides, the sequence is TGTGCCAGCAGCCCGGGACTTCTTAACACCGGGGAGCTGTTTTTT.